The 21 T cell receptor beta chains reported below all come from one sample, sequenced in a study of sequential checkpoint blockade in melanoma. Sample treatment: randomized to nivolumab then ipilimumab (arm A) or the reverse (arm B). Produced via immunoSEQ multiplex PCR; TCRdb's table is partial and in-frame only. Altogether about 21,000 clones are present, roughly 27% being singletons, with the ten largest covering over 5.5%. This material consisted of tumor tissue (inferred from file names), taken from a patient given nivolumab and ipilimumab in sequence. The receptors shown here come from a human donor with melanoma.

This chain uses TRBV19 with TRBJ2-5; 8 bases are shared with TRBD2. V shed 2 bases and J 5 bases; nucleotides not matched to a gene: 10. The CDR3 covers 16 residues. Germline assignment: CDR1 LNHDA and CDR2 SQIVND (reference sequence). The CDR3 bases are TGTGCCAGTAGTATAAAGGGACTAGAGGGGGTGGAGACCCAGTACTTC. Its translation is CASSIKGLEGVETQYF.

The chain's CDR3 is CASSLPRLGTDTQYF. The CDR3, as DNA: TGTGCCAGCAGTTTACCCCGACTAGGAACAGATACGCAGTATTTT. The chain carries TRBV28 and TRBJ2-3; D possibly corresponds to TRBD2 (6 bases). The germline CDR1 and CDR2 sequences are MDHEN and SYDVKM. The CDR3 spans 15 residues. Trimming took off 2 bases at V and 3 bases at J, with 12 bases between the two ends.

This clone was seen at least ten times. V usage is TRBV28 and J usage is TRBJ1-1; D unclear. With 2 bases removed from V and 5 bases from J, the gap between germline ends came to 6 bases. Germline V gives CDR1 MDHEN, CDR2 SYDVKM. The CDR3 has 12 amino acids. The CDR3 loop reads CASSLLTTEAFF. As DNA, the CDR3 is TGTGCCAGCAGTTTACTTACGACTGAAGCTTTCTTT.

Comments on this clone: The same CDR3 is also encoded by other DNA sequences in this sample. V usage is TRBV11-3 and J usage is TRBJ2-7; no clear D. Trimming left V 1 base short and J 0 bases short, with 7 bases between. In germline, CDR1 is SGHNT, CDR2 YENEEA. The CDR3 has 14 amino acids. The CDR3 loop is CASSLGASSYEQYF. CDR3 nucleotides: TGTGCCAGCAGCTTAGGAGCGAGCTCCTACGAGCAGTACTTC. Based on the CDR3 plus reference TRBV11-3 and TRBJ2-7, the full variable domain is EAGVVQSPRYKIIEKKQPVAFWCNPISGHNTLYWYLQNLGQGPELLIRYENEEAVDDSQLPKDRFSAERLKGVDSTLKIQPAELGDSAVYLCASSLGASSYEQYFGPGTRLTVT.

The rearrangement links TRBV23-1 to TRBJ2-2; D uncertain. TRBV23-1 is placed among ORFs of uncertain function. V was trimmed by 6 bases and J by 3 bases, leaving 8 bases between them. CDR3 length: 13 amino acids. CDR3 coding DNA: TGCGCCAGCAGCCCGACATACACCGGGGAGCTGTTTTTT. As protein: CASSPTYTGELFF.

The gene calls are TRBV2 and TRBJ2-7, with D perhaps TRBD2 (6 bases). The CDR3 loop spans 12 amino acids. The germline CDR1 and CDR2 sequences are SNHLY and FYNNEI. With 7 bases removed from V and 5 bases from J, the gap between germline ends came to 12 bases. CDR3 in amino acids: CASKRETHEQYF. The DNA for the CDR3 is TGTGCCAGCAAACGGGAGACCCACGAGCAGTACTTC. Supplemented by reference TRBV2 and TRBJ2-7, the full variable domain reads EPEVTQTPSHQVTQMGQEVILRCVPISNHLYFYWYRQILGQKVEFLVSFYNNEISEKSEIFDDQFSVERPDGSNFTLKIRSTKLEDSAMYFCASKRETHEQYFGPGTRLTVT.

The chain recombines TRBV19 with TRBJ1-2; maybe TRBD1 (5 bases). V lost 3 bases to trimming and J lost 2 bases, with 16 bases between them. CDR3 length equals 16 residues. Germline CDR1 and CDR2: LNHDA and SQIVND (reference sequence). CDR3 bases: TGTGCCAGTAGTATGTATGGGCGAGGGACCAACTATGGCTACACCTTC. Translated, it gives CASSMYGRGTNYGYTF.

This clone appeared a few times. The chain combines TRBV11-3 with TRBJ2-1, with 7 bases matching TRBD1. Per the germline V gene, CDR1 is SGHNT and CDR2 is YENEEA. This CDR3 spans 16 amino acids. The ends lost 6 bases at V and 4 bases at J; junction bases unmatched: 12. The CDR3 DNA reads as TGTGCCAGCAGTAAACAGGGGTTGGTTCGTTACAATGAGCAGTTCTTC. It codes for CASSKQGLVRYNEQFF. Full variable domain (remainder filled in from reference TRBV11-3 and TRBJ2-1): EAGVVQSPRYKIIEKKQPVAFWCNPISGHNTLYWYLQNLGQGPELLIRYENEEAVDDSQLPKDRFSAERLKGVDSTLKIQPAELGDSAVYLCASSKQGLVRYNEQFFGPGTRLTVL.

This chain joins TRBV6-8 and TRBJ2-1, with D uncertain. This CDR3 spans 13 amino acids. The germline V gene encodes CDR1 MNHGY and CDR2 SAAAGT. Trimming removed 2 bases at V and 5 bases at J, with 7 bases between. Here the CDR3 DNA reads TGTGCCAGCAGTTACGGGCTGAACAATGAGCAGTTCTTC. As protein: CASSYGLNNEQFF.

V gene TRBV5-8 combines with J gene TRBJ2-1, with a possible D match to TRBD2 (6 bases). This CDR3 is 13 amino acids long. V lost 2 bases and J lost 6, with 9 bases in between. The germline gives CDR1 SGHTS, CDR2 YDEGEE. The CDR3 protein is CASSLEGLNEQFF. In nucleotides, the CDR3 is TGTGCCAGCAGCTTAGAGGGACTCAATGAGCAGTTCTTC. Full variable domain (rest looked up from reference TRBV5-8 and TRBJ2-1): EAGVTQSPTHLIKTRGQQATLRCSPISGHTSVYWYQQALGLGLQFLLWYDEGEERNRGNFPPRFSGRQFPNYSSELNVNALELEDSALYLCASSLEGLNEQFFGPGTRLTVL.

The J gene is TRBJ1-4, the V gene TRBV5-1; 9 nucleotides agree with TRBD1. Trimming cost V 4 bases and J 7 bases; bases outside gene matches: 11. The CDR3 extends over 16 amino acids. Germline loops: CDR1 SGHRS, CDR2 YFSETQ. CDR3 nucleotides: TGCGCCAGCAGCCAACATGCGGGACAGGGAGGTGAAAAACTGTTTTTT. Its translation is CASSQHAGQGGEKLFF.

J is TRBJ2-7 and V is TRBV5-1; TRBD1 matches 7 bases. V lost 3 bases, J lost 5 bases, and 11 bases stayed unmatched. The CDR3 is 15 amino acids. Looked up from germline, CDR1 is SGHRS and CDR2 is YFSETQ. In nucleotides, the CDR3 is TGCGCCAGCAGCTGGACAGGACCCTTCCCCAACGAGCAGTACTTC. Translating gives CASSWTGPFPNEQYF.

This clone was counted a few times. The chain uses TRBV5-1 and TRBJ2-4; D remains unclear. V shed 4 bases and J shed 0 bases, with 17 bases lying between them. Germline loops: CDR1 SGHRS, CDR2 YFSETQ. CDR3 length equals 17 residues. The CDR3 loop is CASSQVSVFLAKNIQYF. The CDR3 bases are TGCGCCAGCAGCCAAGTATCAGTTTTTCTAGCCAAAAACATTCAGTACTTC.

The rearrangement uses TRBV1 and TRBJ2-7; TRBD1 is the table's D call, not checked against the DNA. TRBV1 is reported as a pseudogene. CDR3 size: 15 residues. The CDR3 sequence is CTSSQEYGRGDSLYF. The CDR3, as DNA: TGCACCAGCAGCCAAGAATACGGCAGGGGGGATAGTTTGTACTTC.

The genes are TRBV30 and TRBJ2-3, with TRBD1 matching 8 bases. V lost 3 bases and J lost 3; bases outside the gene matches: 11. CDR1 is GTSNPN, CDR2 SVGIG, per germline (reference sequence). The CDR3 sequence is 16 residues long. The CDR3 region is CAWSLKQGVWTDTQYF. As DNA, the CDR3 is TGTGCCTGGAGCCTAAAACAGGGGGTCTGGACAGATACGCAGTATTTT. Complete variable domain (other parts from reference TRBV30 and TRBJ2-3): SQTIHQWPATLVQPVGSPLSLECTVEGTSNPNLYWYRQAAGRGLQLLFYSVGIGQISSEVPQNLSASRPQDRQFILSSKKLLLSDSGFYLCAWSLKQGVWTDTQYFGPGTRLTVL.

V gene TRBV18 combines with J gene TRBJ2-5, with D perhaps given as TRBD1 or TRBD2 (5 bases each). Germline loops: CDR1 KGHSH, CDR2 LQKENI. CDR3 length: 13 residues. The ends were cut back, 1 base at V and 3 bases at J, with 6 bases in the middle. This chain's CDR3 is CASSPRGKETQYF. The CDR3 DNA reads TGTGCCAGCTCACCACGGGGGAAAGAGACCCAGTACTTC.

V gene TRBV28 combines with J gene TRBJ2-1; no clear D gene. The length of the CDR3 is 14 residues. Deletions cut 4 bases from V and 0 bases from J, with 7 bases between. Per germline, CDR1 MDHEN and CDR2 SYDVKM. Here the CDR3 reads CASSSGFSYNEQFF. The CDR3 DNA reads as TGTGCCAGCAGTTCCGGGTTCTCCTACAATGAGCAGTTCTTC.

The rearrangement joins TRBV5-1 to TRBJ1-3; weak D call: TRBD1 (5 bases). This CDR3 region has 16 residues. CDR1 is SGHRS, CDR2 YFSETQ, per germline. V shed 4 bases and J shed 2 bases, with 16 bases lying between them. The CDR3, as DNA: TGCGCCAGCAGCGGATGGACGGGGGAGGCTGGAAACACCATATATTTT. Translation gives CASSGWTGEAGNTIYF.

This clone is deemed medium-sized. The chain's CDR3 is CSVQPGQFLGEQFF. DNA of the CDR3: TGCAGCGTTCAACCGGGACAGTTCCTAGGTGAGCAGTTCTTC. V is TRBV29-1 and J is TRBJ2-1; 7 positions match TRBD1. The CDR3 is 14 amino acids. Trimming at V came to 5 bases and at J to 9 bases, leaving 13 bases not matched to a gene. CDR1 and CDR2 from the germline V gene are SQVTM and ANQGSEA.

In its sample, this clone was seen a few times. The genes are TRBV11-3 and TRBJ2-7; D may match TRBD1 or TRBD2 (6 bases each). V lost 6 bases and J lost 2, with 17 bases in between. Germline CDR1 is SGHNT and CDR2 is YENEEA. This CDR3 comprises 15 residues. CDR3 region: CASSPVGRGPYEQYF. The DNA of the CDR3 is TGTGCCAGCAGTCCCGTGGGTCGGGGGCCCTACGAGCAGTACTTC.

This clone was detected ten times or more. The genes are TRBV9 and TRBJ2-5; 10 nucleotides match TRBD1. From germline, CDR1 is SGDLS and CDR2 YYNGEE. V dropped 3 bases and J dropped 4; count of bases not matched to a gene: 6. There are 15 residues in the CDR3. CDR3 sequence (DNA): TGTGCCAGCAGCGGAGACAGGGGGCGGGGAGAGACCCAGTACTTC. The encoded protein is CASSGDRGRGETQYF. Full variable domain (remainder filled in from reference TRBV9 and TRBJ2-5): DSGVTQTPKHLITATGQRVTLRCSPRSGDLSVYWYQQSLDQGLQFLIQYYNGEERAKGNILERFSAQQFPDLHSELNLSSLELGDSALYFCASSGDRGRGETQYFGPGTRLLVL.